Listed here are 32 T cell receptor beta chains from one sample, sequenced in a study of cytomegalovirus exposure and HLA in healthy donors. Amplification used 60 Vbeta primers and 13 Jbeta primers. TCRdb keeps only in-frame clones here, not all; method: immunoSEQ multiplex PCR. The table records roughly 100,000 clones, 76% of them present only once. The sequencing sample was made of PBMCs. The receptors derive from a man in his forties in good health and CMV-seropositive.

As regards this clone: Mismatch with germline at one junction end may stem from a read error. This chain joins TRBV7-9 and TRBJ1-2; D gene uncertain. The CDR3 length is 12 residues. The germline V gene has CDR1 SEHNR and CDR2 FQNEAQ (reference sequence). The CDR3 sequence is CATTPGNDGYTF. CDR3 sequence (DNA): TGTGCCACGACCCCGGGTAACGATGGCTACACCTTC.

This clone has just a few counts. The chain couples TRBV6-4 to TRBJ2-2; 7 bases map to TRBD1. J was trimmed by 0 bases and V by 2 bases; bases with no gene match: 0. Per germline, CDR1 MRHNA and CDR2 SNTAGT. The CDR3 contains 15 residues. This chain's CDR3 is CASSDQGANTGELFF. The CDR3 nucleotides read TGTGCCAGCAGTGACCAGGGGGCGAACACCGGGGAGCTGTTTTTT.

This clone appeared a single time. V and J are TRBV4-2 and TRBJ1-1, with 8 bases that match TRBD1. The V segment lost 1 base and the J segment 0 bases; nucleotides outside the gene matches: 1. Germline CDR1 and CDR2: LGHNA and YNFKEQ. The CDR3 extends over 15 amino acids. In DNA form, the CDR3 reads TGTGCCAGCAGCCAAGGACAGGGGTTGAACACTGAAGCTTTCTTT. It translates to CASSQGQGLNTEAFF.

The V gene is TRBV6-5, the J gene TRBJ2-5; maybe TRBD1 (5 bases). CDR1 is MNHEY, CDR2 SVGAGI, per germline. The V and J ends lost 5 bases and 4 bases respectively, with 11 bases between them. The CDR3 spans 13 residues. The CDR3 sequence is CASSPGFGETQYF. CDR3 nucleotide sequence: TGTGCCAGCAGTCCAGGGTTTGGAGAGACCCAGTACTTC.

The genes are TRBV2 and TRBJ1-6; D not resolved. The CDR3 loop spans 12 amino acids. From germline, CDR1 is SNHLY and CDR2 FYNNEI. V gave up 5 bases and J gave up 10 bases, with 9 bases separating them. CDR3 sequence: CASSPSRSPLHF. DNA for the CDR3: TGTGCCAGCAGTCCGTCGAGGTCACCCCTCCACTTT.

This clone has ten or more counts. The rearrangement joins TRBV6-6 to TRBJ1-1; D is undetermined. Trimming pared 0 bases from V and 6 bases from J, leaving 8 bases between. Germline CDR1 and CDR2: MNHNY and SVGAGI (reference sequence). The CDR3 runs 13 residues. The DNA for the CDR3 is TGTGCCAGCAGTTACTCAGAGTCCGCTGAAGCTTTCTTT. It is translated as CASSYSESAEAFF.

CDR3: CAISESSHYGYTF. Here the CDR3 DNA reads TGTGCCATCAGTGAGTCGAGCCACTATGGCTACACCTTC. The gene calls are TRBV10-3 and TRBJ1-2, with D unclear. Trimming shortened V by 0 bases and J by 3 bases, and 5 bases separated the two germline ends. The CDR3 runs to 13 residues. CDR1 is ENHRY, CDR2 SYGVKD, per germline.

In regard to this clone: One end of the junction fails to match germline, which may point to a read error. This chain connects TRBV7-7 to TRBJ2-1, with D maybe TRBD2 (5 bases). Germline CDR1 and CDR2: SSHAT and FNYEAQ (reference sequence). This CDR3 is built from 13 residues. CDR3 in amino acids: CASSRGPNNEQFF. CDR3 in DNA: TGTGCTAGCAGCAGAGGGCCAAACAATGAGCAGTTCTTC.

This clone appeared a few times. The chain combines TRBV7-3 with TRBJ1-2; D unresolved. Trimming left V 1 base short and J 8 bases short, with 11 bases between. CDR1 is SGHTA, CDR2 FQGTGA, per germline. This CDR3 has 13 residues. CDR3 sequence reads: CASSLRAGQGYTF. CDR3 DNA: TGTGCCAGCAGCTTAAGGGCAGGCCAAGGCTACACCTTC.

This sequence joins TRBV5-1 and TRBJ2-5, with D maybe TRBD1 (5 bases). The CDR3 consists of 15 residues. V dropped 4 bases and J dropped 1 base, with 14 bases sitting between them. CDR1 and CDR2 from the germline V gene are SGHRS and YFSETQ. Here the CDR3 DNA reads TGCGCCAGCAGCATTCCGACAGCACGCCAAGAGACCCAGTACTTC. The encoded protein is CASSIPTARQETQYF. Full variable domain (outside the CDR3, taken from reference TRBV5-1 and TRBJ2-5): KAGVTQTPRYLIKTRGQQVTLSCSPISGHRSVSWYQQTPGQGLQFLFEYFSETQRNKGNFPGRFSGRQFSNSRSEMNVSTLELGDSALYLCASSIPTARQETQYFGPGTRLLVL.

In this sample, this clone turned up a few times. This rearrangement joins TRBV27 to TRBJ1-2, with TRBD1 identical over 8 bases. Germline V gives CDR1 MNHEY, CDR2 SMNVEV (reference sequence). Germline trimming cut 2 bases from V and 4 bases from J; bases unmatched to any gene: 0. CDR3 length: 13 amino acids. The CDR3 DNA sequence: TGTGCCAGCAGTTTAGGACAGGGCTATGGCTACACCTTC. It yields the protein CASSLGQGYGYTF.

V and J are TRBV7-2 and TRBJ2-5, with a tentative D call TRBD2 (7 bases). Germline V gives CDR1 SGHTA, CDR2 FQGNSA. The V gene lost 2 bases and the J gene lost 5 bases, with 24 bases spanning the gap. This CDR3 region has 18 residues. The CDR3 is CASSLSNYGRGAWETQYF. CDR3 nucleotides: TGTGCCAGCAGCTTATCGAATTATGGACGGGGGGCCTGGGAGACCCAGTACTTC.

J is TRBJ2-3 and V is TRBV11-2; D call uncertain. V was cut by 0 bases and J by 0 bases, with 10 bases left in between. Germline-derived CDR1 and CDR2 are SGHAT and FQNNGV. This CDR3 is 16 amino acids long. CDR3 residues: CASSLEYGYSTDTQYF. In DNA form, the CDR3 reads TGTGCCAGCAGCTTAGAGTACGGTTATAGCACAGATACGCAGTATTTT.

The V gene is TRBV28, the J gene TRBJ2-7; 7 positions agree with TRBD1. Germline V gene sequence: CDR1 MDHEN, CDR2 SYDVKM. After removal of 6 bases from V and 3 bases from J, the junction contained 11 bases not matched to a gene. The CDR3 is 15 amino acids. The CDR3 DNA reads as TGTGCCAGCAGCCCACTCGGTAGGGGGCGCTACGAGCAGTACTTC. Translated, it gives CASSPLGRGRYEQYF. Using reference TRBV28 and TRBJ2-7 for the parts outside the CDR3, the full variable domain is DVKVTQSSRYLVKRTGEKVFLECVQDMDHENMFWYRQDPGLGLRLIYFSYDVKMKEKGDIPEGYSVSREKKERFSLILESASTNQTSMYLCASSPLGRGRYEQYFGPGTRLTVT.

Here the CDR3 DNA reads TGTGCCAGCAGTTCGTCACAGGGTGGGGGCTATGGCTACACCTTC. Its protein is CASSSSQGGGYGYTF. The chain has TRBV28 and TRBJ1-2; the D gene is possibly TRBD1 (6 bases). The CDR3 is 15 amino acids. Deletions cut 4 bases from V and 4 bases from J, with 16 bases between. Germline loops: CDR1 MDHEN, CDR2 SYDVKM.

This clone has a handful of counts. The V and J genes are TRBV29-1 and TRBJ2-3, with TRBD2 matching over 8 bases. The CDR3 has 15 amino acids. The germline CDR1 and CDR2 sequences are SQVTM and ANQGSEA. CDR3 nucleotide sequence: TGCTGGCAGCCAGGGACGGGAGGGGACACAGATACGCAGTATTTT. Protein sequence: CWQPGTGGDTDTQYF.

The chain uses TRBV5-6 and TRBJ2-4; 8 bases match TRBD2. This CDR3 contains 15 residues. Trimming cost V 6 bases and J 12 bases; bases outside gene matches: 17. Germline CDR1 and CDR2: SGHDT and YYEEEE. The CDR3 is CASTRSGGGSSSQYF. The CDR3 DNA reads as TGTGCCAGCACCCGAAGCGGGGGAGGATCGAGCAGTCAGTACTTC.

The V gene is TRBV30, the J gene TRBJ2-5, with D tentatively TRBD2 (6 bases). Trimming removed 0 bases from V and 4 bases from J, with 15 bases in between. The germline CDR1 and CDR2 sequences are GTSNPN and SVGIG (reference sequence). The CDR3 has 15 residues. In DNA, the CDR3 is TGTGCCTGGAGTGTACGGGGTGGAGGGGCAGAGACCCAGTACTTC. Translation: CAWSVRGGGAETQYF.

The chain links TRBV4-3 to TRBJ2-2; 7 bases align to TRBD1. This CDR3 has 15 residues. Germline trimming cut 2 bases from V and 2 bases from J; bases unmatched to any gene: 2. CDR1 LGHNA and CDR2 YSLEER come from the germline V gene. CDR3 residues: CASSQRDRNTGELFF. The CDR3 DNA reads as TGCGCCAGCAGCCAACGGGACAGAAACACCGGGGAGCTGTTTTTT.

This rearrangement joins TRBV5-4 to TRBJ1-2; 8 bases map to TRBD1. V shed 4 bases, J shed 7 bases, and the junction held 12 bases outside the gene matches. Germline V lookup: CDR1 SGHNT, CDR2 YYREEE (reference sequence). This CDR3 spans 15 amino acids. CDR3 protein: CASSPGDRQGTGYTF. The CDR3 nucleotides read TGTGCCAGCAGCCCGGGCGACAGACAGGGGACTGGCTACACCTTC.

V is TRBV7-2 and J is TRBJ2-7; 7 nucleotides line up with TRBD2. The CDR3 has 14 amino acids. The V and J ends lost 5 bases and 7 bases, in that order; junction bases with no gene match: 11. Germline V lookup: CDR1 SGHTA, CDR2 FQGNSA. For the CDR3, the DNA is TGTGCCAGCAGCCTCGGGGCGGGAGTAGGGGAGCAGTACTTC. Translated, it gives CASSLGAGVGEQYF.

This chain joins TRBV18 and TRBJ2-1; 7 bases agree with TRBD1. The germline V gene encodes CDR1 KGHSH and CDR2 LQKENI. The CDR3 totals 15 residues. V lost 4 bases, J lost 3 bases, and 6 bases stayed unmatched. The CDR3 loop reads CASSRDRDGYNEQFF. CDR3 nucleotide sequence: TGTGCCAGCTCACGAGACAGGGATGGCTACAATGAGCAGTTCTTC.

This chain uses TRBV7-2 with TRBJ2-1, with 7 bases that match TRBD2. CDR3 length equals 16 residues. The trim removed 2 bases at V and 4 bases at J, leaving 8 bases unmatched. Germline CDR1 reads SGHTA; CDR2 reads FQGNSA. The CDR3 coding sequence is TGTGCCAGCAGCTTAACGCTAGCGGCCCCATACAATGAGCAGTTCTTC. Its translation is CASSLTLAAPYNEQFF.

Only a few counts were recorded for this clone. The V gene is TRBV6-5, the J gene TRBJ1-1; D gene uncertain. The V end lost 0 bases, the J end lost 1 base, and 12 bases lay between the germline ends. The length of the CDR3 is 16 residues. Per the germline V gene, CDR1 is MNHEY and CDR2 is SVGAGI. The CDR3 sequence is CASSYSKSGRNTEAFF. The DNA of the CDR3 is TGTGCCAGCAGTTACTCGAAGTCGGGGAGGAACACTGAAGCTTTCTTT.

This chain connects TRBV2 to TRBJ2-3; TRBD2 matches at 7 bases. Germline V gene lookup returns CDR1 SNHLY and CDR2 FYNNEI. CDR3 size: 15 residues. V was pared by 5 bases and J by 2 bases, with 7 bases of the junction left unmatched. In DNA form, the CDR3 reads TGTGCCAGCAGTTATAGCGGGCTTCCCACAGATACGCAGTATTTT. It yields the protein CASSYSGLPTDTQYF.

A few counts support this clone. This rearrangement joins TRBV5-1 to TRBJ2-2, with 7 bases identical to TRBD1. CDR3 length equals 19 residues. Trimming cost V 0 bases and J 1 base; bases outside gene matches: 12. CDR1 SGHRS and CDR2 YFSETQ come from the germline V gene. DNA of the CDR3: TGCGCCAGCAGCTTGGGAACCGGGACAGTTAACCTGAACACCGGGGAGCTGTTTTTT. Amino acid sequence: CASSLGTGTVNLNTGELFF.

This CDR3 reads CASSRQAEVEGNEQFF. DNA for the CDR3: TGTGCCAGCAGCCGACAGGCCGAGGTAGAGGGCAATGAGCAGTTCTTC. The V gene is TRBV7-6, the J gene TRBJ2-1; tentative D call: TRBD1 (6 bases). Germline CDR1 SGHVS, CDR2 FNYEAQ. This CDR3 spans 16 amino acids. V shed 5 bases and J shed 6 bases, with 20 bases lying between them.

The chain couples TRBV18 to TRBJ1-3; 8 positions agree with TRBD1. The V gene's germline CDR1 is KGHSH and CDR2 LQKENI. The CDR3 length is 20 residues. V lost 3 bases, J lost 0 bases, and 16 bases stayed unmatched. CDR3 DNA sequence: TGTGCCAGCTCACCTTATAGACCGACAGGGGCAGTCCTCTCTGGAAACACCATATATTTT. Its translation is CASSPYRPTGAVLSGNTIYF.

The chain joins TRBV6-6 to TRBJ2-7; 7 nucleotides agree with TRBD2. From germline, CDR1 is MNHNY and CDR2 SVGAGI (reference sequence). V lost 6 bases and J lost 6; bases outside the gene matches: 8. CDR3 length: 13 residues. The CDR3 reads CASRRTIAGEQYF. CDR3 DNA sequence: TGTGCCAGCAGGCGAACCATAGCGGGCGAGCAGTACTTC.

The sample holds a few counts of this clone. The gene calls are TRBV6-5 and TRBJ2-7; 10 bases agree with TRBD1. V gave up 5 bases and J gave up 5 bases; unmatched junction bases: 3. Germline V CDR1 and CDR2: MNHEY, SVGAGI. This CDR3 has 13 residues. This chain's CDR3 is CASSTGQGNEQYF. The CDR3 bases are TGTGCCAGCAGTACGGGACAGGGGAACGAGCAGTACTTC.

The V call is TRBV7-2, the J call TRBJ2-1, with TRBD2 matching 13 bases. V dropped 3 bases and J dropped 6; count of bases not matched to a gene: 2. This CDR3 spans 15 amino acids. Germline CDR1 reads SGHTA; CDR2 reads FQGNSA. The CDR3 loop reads CASSFTSGGANEQFF. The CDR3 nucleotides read TGTGCCAGCAGCTTTACTAGCGGGGGGGCCAATGAGCAGTTCTTC.

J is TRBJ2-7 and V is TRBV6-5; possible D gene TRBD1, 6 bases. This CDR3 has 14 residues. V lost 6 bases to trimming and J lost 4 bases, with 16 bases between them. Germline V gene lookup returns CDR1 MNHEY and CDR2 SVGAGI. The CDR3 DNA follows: TGTGCCAGCAGCCGCCGGGACAAAGGTTACGAGCAGTACTTC. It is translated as CASSRRDKGYEQYF.